These 4 T cell receptor beta chains originate from one sample sequenced in a study of tissue T cells after allogeneic stem cell transplantation. Sequenced by immunoSEQ multiplex PCR; TCRdb stores in-frame clones only, minus some. The sample has approximately 2,300 clones, approximately 60% seen once. Time point defined: mouse harvest day 7 after allogeneic transplant. The graft held 10^6 splenic CD5+ T cells and 10^7 T-cell-depleted bone marrow cells. The sequencing input was spleen. The receptors here all came from a female BALB/c mouse given C57BL/6 T cells with graft-versus-host disease after an allogeneic hematopoietic cell transplant.

As regards this clone: Here the gene names and germline are mouse. The read comes to an end 1 residue before the CDR3 does, leaving the germline J gene to fill in the end. This sequence joins TRBV3 and TRBJ1-3; D perhaps matches TRBD1 (6 bases). Germline CDR1 SNHLY, CDR2 FYNGKV (reference sequence). Deletions cut 2 bases from V and 10 bases from J, with 9 bases between. The CDR3 contains 12 residues. Incomplete CDR3 DNA: TGTGCCAGCAGCTTATGGACAGACACGCTCTAT. Protein product: CASSLWTDTLY. In full, the CDR3 reads CASSLWTDTLYF.

To note about this clone: A far larger clone lies a single base away; this is likely a read error. Mouse gene names and germline throughout. The CDR3 is cut off 1 residue early in the read; its end comes from the germline J gene. The V and J genes are TRBV13-2 and TRBJ2-7; tentative D call: TRBD1 (5 bases). CDR1 is NNHNN and CDR2 is SYGAGS in the germline V gene (reference sequence). The CDR3 covers 11 residues. V was shortened by 6 bases and J by 3 bases, with 7 bases between the two germline ends. The sequenced part of the CDR3 DNA is TGTGCCAGCGCGGACAACTATGAACAGTAC. Translation: CASADNYEQY. The whole CDR3 sequence reads CASADNYEQYF.

This clone has only one observation. The gene names here belong to mouse. The CDR3 end lies 1 residue beyond the end of the read and is filled in from the germline J gene. The rearrangement links TRBV13-2 to TRBJ1-4, with TRBD1 matching 7 bases. The CDR3 consists of 15 residues. CDR1 and CDR2 (germline): NNHNN, SYGAGS (reference sequence). V was pared by 5 bases and J by 1 base, with 5 bases of the junction left unmatched. CDR3 DNA (partial): TGTGCCAGCGGGGGGGACAGAACTTCCAACGAAAGATTATTT. Encoded protein: CASGGDRTSNERLF. The entire CDR3 protein is CASGGDRTSNERLFF.

Remarks on this clone: Germline and genes: mouse. The CDR3 end is not reached by the read, which stops 1 residue before it; the germline J gene fills it in. V usage is TRBV13-2 and J usage is TRBJ2-5, with 8 bases matching TRBD2. The junction had 2 bases not matched to a gene; V was cut back by 3 bases and J by 2 bases. Germline assignment: CDR1 NNHNN and CDR2 SYGAGS (reference sequence). This CDR3 region has 14 residues. Incomplete CDR3 DNA: TGTGCCAGCGGTGGACTGGGGAGCCAAGACACCCAGTAC. Protein sequence: CASGGLGSQDTQY. In full, the CDR3 is CASGGLGSQDTQYF.